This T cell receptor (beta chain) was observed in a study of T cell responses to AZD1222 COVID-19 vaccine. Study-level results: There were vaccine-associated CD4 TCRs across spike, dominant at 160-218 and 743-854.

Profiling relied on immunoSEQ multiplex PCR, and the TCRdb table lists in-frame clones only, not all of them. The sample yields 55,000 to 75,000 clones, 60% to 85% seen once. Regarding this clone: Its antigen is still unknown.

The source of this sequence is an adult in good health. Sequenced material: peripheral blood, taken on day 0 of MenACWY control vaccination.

The CDR3 DNA follows: TGTGCCAGTAGTTCCTCAGTAAAAGGTTTCGAGCAGTACTTC. This gives the protein CASSSSVKGFEQYF. The chain uses TRBV19 and TRBJ2-7; D ambiguous. CDR1 LNHDA and CDR2 SQIVND come from the germline V gene (reference sequence). The V end lost 5 bases, the J end lost 6 bases, and 17 bases lay between the germline ends. The CDR3 has 14 amino acids.